This is a list of T cell receptor beta chains from one sample in a study of shared clonotypes between healthy human individuals. The repertoire was sequenced with immunoSEQ multiplex PCR; TCRdb's copy has only in-frame clones and lacks some. The data contain 550,000 to 800,000 clones, less than 95% of them singletons. What was sequenced was memory CD8+ T cells from PBMCs. The receptors were gathered from a man between 18 and 35 years old in good health. Some clones in this sample may be carry-over from other donors' samples. Both conserved end residues are part of each CDR3. A D gene is named only where the DNA matches it firmly. The size of a clone is reported for some rows only, either as once, few or many, or as a class for expanded clones.

CDR3aa: CASSGSTNTGELFF
CDR3nt: TGTGCCAGCTCCGGGTCAACGAACACCGGGGAGCTGTTTTTT
v_gene: TRBV14
abundance: -
j_gene: TRBJ2-2
d_gene: -

CDR3aa: CASSFRDTNTEAFF
CDR3nt: TGTGCCAGCAGCTTCCGGGACACTAACACTGAAGCTTTCTTT
v_gene: TRBV27
abundance: once
j_gene: TRBJ1-1
d_gene: -

CDR3aa: CASHNDRPLRNEQFF
CDR3nt: TGTGCCAGCCATAACGACCGCCCCCTGCGCAATGAGCAGTTCTTC
v_gene: TRBV6-1
abundance: -
j_gene: TRBJ2-1
d_gene: -

CDR3aa: CASSQDRDSGRSQFF
CDR3nt: TGTGCCAGCAGCCAAGATCGCGATAGCGGGAGGTCGCAGTTCTTC
v_gene: TRBV14
abundance: once
j_gene: TRBJ2-1
d_gene: TRBD2

CDR3aa: CASSLEDGLSYEQYF
CDR3nt: TGTGCCAGCAGCTTAGAAGACGGGCTCTCCTACGAGCAGTACTTC
v_gene: TRBV11-2
abundance: -
j_gene: TRBJ2-7
d_gene: -

CDR3aa: CASSGDSYGYTF
CDR3nt: TGTGCCAGCAGCGGTGACAGCTATGGCTACACCTTC
v_gene: TRBV9
abundance: -
j_gene: TRBJ1-2
d_gene: -

CDR3aa: CASSPEITGYQETQYF
CDR3nt: TGTGCCAGCAGCCCAGAGATAACAGGGTACCAAGAGACCCAGTACTTC
v_gene: TRBV7-6
abundance: -
j_gene: TRBJ2-5
d_gene: -

CDR3aa: CASSGGETQYF
CDR3nt: TGTGCCAGCAGTGGGGGGGAGACCCAGTACTTC
v_gene: TRBV27
abundance: -
j_gene: TRBJ2-5
d_gene: -

CDR3aa: CASSIPGQAFTDTQYF
CDR3nt: TGTGCCAGCAGCATTCCGGGACAGGCATTCACAGATACGCAGTATTTT
v_gene: TRBV4-2
abundance: -
j_gene: TRBJ2-3
d_gene: TRBD1

CDR3aa: CASSSPGANTEAFF
CDR3nt: TGTGCCAGCAGCTCCCCAGGAGCGAACACTGAAGCTTTCTTT
v_gene: TRBV7-9
abundance: -
j_gene: TRBJ1-1
d_gene: -

CDR3aa: CASSFAGTRVHEQYF
CDR3nt: TGTGCCAGCAGCTTCGCCGGGACTCGTGTCCACGAGCAGTACTTC
v_gene: TRBV7-9
abundance: -
j_gene: TRBJ2-7
d_gene: -

CDR3aa: CAWRSGVSYNSPLHF
CDR3nt: TGTGCCTGGAGGTCAGGGGTTTCCTATAATTCACCCCTCCACTTT
v_gene: TRBV30
abundance: once
j_gene: TRBJ1-6
d_gene: -

CDR3aa: CASSLEVGTGASGELFF
CDR3nt: TGTGCCAGCAGTTTGGAGGTTGGGACAGGAGCCTCCGGGGAGCTGTTTTTT
v_gene: TRBV28
abundance: -
j_gene: TRBJ2-2
d_gene: TRBD1

CDR3aa: CASSFGGLAYEQYF
CDR3nt: TGTGCCAGCAGTTTCGGGGGGTTAGCCTACGAGCAGTACTTC
v_gene: TRBV27
abundance: -
j_gene: TRBJ2-7
d_gene: TRBD2

CDR3aa: CASSIREWEQFF
CDR3nt: TGTGCCAGTAGTATTCGGGAGTGGGAGCAGTTCTTC
v_gene: TRBV19
abundance: few
j_gene: TRBJ2-1
d_gene: -

CDR3aa: CASSFGGNYEQYF
CDR3nt: TGTGCCAGCAGTTTTGGGGGAAATTACGAGCAGTACTTC
v_gene: TRBV28
abundance: -
j_gene: TRBJ2-7
d_gene: -

CDR3aa: CASSLFGQRSYEQYF
CDR3nt: TGTGCCAGCAGTTTATTTGGGCAGCGCAGCTACGAGCAGTACTTC
v_gene: TRBV28
abundance: -
j_gene: TRBJ2-7
d_gene: -

CDR3aa: CASSPTRGGRYEQYF
CDR3nt: TGTGCCAGTAGCCCAACAAGGGGGGGCCGCTACGAGCAGTACTTC
v_gene: TRBV19
abundance: -
j_gene: TRBJ2-7
d_gene: -

CDR3aa: CSGMLGYEQYF
CDR3nt: TGCAGCGGTATGTTGGGGTACGAGCAGTACTTC
v_gene: TRBV29-1
abundance: -
j_gene: TRBJ2-7
d_gene: -

CDR3aa: CASSPGTGFPEQFF
CDR3nt: TGTGCCAGCAGCCCCGGGACAGGGTTCCCTGAGCAGTTCTTC
v_gene: TRBV7-9
abundance: -
j_gene: TRBJ2-1
d_gene: TRBD1

CDR3aa: CASTVAGGSYEQYF
CDR3nt: TGTGCCAGCACAGTAGCGGGAGGCTCCTACGAGCAGTACTTC
v_gene: TRBV5-6
abundance: -
j_gene: TRBJ2-7
d_gene: TRBD2

CDR3aa: CATSRGGTAKETQYF
CDR3nt: TGTGCCACCAGCAGAGGGGGGACCGCCAAGGAGACCCAGTACTTC
v_gene: TRBV15
abundance: few
j_gene: TRBJ2-5
d_gene: -

CDR3aa: CASSSADRDLDTQYF
CDR3nt: TGTGCCAGCAGCTCTGCTGACCGGGACTTAGATACGCAGTATTTT
v_gene: TRBV7-6
abundance: -
j_gene: TRBJ2-3
d_gene: -

CDR3aa: CASSWGLAGDQYF
CDR3nt: TGTGCCAGCAGTTGGGGACTAGCGGGAGATCAGTACTTC
v_gene: TRBV28
abundance: -
j_gene: TRBJ2-7
d_gene: TRBD2

CDR3aa: CASSKGIDREVFRSLGTQYF
CDR3nt: TGTGCCAGCAGCAAAGGAATCGACAGGGAGGTCTTTCGGAGTCTTGGAACCCAGTACTTC
v_gene: TRBV21-1
abundance: once
j_gene: TRBJ2-5
d_gene: -

CDR3aa: CASSPDEETQYF
CDR3nt: TGTGCCAGCTCACCAGACGAAGAGACCCAGTACTTC
v_gene: TRBV18
abundance: -
j_gene: TRBJ2-5
d_gene: -

CDR3aa: CASSLGNTEAFF
CDR3nt: TGTGCCAGCAGTCTTGGAAACACTGAAGCTTTCTTT
v_gene: TRBV28
abundance: -
j_gene: TRBJ1-1
d_gene: -

CDR3aa: CASSLELAGDNEQFF
CDR3nt: TGTGCCAGCAGCTTAGAACTAGCGGGAGATAATGAGCAGTTCTTC
v_gene: TRBV7-9
abundance: -
j_gene: TRBJ2-1
d_gene: TRBD2

CDR3aa: CASSPKDISDEKLFF
CDR3nt: TGTGCCAGCAGCCCCAAGGACATTTCCGATGAAAAACTGTTTTTT
v_gene: TRBV7-9
abundance: once
j_gene: TRBJ1-4
d_gene: -

CDR3aa: CASSPDGYYEQYF
CDR3nt: TGTGCCAGTAGTCCGGACGGGTACTACGAGCAGTACTTC
v_gene: TRBV19
abundance: -
j_gene: TRBJ2-7
d_gene: -

CDR3aa: CASSQDQGTGPIEQFF
CDR3nt: TGCGCCAGCAGCCAAGACCAAGGGACTGGGCCAATAGAGCAGTTCTTC
v_gene: TRBV4-3
abundance: few
j_gene: TRBJ2-1
d_gene: -

CDR3aa: CASSLSGLGQPQHF
CDR3nt: TGTGCCAGCAGCCTCTCAGGGTTAGGTCAGCCCCAGCATTTT
v_gene: TRBV7-6
abundance: -
j_gene: TRBJ1-5
d_gene: -